The sequence of this TCR beta chain was determined in a study of OX40 agonist ivuxolimab in advanced cancers. Study context: Patient treatment consisted of intravenous ivuxolimab administration every 2 weeks at 0.01 to 10 mg/kg. Patients in dose escalation had liver, melanoma, kidney or head and neck cancers.

This table comes from immunoSEQ multiplex PCR, and its TCRdb copy is limited to in-frame clones, with some not included. Of roughly 140,000 clones detected, 90% to 95% appear once; the ten largest clones hold about 0.31%. Comments on this clone: Its antigen is unknown.

Germline V gene data show CDR1 as SQVTM and CDR2 as ANQGSEA. CDR3 length: 11 residues. V dropped 7 bases and J dropped 4 bases, with 10 bases sitting between them. Findings and caveats of the study: It was not determined which antigens were specifically recognized by the peripheral T cells that had undergone clonal expansion. CD8+ T cells averaged more expanded clones than CD4+.

V and J are TRBV29-1 and TRBJ1-1, with D unresolved. Sequenced material: CD4+ or CD8+ T cells sorted from blood, taken in a trial of the OX40 agonist ivuxolimab. This receptor was obtained from an adult with an advanced solid tumor such as melanoma, head and neck, liver or kidney cancer. CDR3 in DNA: TGCAGCGGGAGCGTCACCACTGAAGCTTTCTTT. Its translation is CSGSVTTEAFF.